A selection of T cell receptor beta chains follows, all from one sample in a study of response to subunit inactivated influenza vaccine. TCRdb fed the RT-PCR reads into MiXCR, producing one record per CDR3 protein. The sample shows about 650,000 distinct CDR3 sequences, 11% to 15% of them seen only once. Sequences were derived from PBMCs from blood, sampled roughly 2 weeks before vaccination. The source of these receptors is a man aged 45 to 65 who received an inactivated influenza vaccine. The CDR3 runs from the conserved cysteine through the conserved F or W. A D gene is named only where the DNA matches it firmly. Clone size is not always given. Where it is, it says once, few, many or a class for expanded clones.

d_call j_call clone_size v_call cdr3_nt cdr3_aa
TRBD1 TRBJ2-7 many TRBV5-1 TGCGCCAGCAGCTTAGGGGGACAGTACGAGCAGTACTTC CASSLGGQYEQYF
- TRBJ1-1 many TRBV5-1 TGCGCCAGCAGCTTGGCCGGGGGACTATCTGAAGCTTTCTTT CASSLAGGLSEAFF
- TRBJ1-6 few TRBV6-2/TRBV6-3 TGTGCCAGCAGTTACCCTCGGCGACGGGGAAATTCACCCCTCCACTTT CASSYPRRRGNSPLHF
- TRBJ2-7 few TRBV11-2 TGTGCCAGCAGCTTAGCGGGCGTCACTAACGAGCAGTACTTC CASSLAGVTNEQYF
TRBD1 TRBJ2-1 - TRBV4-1 TGCGCCAGCAGCCAAGTTCGCCGCCCGGGACAGGGGGGCAATGAGCAGTTCTTC CASSQVRRPGQGGNEQFF
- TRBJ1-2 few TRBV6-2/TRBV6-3 TGTGCCAGCAGTTACCACAAGAACTATGGCTACACCTTC CASSYHKNYGYTF
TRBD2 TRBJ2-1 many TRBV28 TGTGCCAGCAGTGGTCTCCTAGCGGGTAGTTACAATGAGCAGTTCTTC CASSGLLAGSYNEQFF
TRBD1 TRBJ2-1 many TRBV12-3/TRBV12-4 TGTGCCAGCAGTTACTCGGGACAGCCAGGGAAGGAGCAGTTCTTC CASSYSGQPGKEQFF
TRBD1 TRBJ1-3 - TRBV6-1 TGTGCCATTGGGGAGGGGGCAAGGGGAAACACCATATATTTT CAIGEGARGNTIYF
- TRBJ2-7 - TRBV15 TGTGCCACCAGCAGGGAAGGCGGGCCGCACGACGAGCAGTACTTC CATSREGGPHDEQYF
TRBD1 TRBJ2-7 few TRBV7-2 TGTGCCAGCAGCAACCGCGGACAGGGTTTCGCGGGGAGCGAGCAGTACTTC CASSNRGQGFAGSEQYF
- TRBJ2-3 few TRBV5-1 TGCGCCAGCAAACAGGGTTCTACAGATACGCAGTATTTT CASKQGSTDTQYF
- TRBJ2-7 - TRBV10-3 TGTGCCATCAGTGGAGGGAACAGGGCAAACGAGCAGTACTTC CAISGGNRANEQYF
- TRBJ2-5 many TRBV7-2 TGTGCCAGCAGCTTAGCGAGTAGTCGGGGGGAGACCCAGTACTTC CASSLASSRGETQYF
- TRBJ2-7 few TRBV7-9 TGTGCCAGCAGCTCGACACTACGGGCCTACGAGCAGTACTTC CASSSTLRAYEQYF
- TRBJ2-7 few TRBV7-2 TGTGCCAGCGCCCTTAAGCCGGGCGGGGTGCTTGCCTACGAGCAGTACTTC CASALKPGGVLAYEQYF
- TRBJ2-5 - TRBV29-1 TGCAGCGTTTCCGTCCGGGCTGAGACCCAGTACTTC CSVSVRAETQYF
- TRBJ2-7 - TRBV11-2 TGTGCCAGCAGCTTAGTACGCCGAGCCTACGAGCAGTACTTC CASSLVRRAYEQYF
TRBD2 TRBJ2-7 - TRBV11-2 TGTGCCAGCCTAGCGGGAGGGTACCACGAGCAGTACTTC CASLAGGYHEQYF
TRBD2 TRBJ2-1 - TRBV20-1 TGCAGTGCACCCGGTTGGAGCGGGAGGGGGGTCTCCTACAATGAGCAGTTCTTC CSAPGWSGRGVSYNEQFF
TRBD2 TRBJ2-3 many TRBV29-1 TGCAGCGTTGTGTTCGGCGGGGGGTACACAGATACGCAGTATTTT CSVVFGGGYTDTQYF
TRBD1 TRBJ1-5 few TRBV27 TGTGCCAGCAGGGAGGGACAGCTAAGCAATCAGCCCCAGCATTTT CASREGQLSNQPQHF
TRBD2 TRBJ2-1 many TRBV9 TGTGCCAGCAGCGTAGCGGGAGGAAGCTACAATGAGCAGTTCTTC CASSVAGGSYNEQFF
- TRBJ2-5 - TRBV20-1 TGCAGTGCTAGAACAAATTCATGGGGGTTCCAAGAGACCCAGTACTTC CSARTNSWGFQETQYF
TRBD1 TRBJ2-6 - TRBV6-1 TGTGCCAGCAGGGGACAGGCTTCACACTCTGGGGCCAACGTCCTGACTTTC CASRGQASHSGANVLTF
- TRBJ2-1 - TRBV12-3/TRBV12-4 TGTGCCAGCAGTTTAGCAAGAGGTCCCAATTACGATGAGCAGTTCTTC CASSLARGPNYDEQFF
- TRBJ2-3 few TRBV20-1 TGCAGTGCCAAGAGTATGCTTGTGGGCGGCACAGATACGCAGTATTTT CSAKSMLVGGTDTQYF
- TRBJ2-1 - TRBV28 TGTGCCAGCAGTTTCCGCGGATCCGGGCCTGAGCAGTTCTTC CASSFRGSGPEQFF
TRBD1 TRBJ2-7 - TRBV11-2 TGTGCCAGCAGCTTATTCCTCCGGGACAGGTACGAGCAGTACTTC CASSLFLRDRYEQYF
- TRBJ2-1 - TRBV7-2 TGTGCCAGCAGCTTAGCGCAAGGACCTTCCTACAATGAGCAGTTCTTC CASSLAQGPSYNEQFF
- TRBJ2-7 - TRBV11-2 TGTGCCAGCAGCTGGGGGGATAGCGCCGCCTACGAGCAGTACTTC CASSWGDSAAYEQYF
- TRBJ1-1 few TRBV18 TGTGCCAGCTCACCGGGGGTCACTGAAGCTTTCTTT CASSPGVTEAFF
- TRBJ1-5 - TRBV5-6 TGTGCCAGCAGCTCTAGGGGCGAGGGCAATCAGCCCCAGCATTTT CASSSRGEGNQPQHF
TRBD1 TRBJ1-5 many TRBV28 TGTGCCAGCAGTTCCGGGACAGGGGGTTATCAGCCCCAGCATTTT CASSSGTGGYQPQHF
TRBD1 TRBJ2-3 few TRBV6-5 TGTGCCAGCAGTTACTCATTCACAGGGGGTTTACAAGATACGCAGTATTTT CASSYSFTGGLQDTQYF
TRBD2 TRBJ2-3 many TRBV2 TGTGCCAGCAGTGAAATGGTGACTAGCGGCCTGTTCACAGATACGCAGTATTTT CASSEMVTSGLFTDTQYF
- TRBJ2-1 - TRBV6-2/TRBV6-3 TGTGCCAGCGGTTACCGTAGCGGCTCCTACAATGAGCAGTTCTTC CASGYRSGSYNEQFF
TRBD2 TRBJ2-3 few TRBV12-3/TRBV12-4 TGTGCCAGCAGTACTAGCGGGGGAGATACGCAGTATTTT CASSTSGGDTQYF
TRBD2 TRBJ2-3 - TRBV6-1 TGTGCCAGCAGACCCCCGGGAGGGACCACAGATACGCAGTATTTT CASRPPGGTTDTQYF
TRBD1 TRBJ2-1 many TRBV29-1 TGCAGCGTTGAGGACAGGGTGGAGTTGGAGCAGTTCTTC CSVEDRVELEQFF
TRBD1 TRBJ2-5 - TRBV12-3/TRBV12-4 TGTGCCAGCAGCCCCACAGGGGACGGGGAGACCCAGTACTTC CASSPTGDGETQYF
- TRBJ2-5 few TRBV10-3 TGTGCCATCTTGGGGGCAGGACAAGAGACCCAGTACTTC CAILGAGQETQYF
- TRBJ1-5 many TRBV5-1 TGCGCCAGCAGCTTGGGAGGGGGGGGACAGCCCCAGCATTTT CASSLGGGGQPQHF
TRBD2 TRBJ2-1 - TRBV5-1 TGCGCCAGCAGCCCCTGGACTAGCGGGAGTGAGCAGTTCTTC CASSPWTSGSEQFF
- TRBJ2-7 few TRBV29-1 TGCAGCGTTGAAGATACGGACGGTATCTACGAGCAGTACTTC CSVEDTDGIYEQYF
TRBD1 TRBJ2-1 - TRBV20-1 TGCAGTGCTGTGACCGGGACAGGGTTAAGCGAGCAGTTCTTC CSAVTGTGLSEQFF